A selection of T cell receptor beta chains follows, all from one sample in a study of identical twins. TCRdb ran MiXCR on the 5' RACE reads and lists one entry per CDR3 protein. The table records 1.5 million or so distinct CDR3 sequences, around 33% of them present only once. Sequencing was done on a sample of cord blood. The receptors originated from a newborn girl in good health. The CDR3 runs from the conserved cysteine through the conserved F or W. Each record gives: V gene, J gene, clone size, D gene, CDR3 length, CDR3 protein, CDR3 DNA. D genes are given only for firm matches. For some rows the clone size is stated as once, few or many, or as a class when expanded; others skip it.

v_call: TRBV27; j_call: TRBJ2-1; clone_size: NA; d_call: NA; cdr3_length: 17; cdr3_aa: CASSSSPEGRPYNEQCF; cdr3_nt: TGTGCCAGCAGTAGCTCCCCAGAGGGAAGGCCTTACAATGAGCAGTGCTTC
v_call: TRBV20-1; j_call: TRBJ2-7; clone_size: NA; d_call: TRBD1; cdr3_length: 17; cdr3_aa: CSARDWDRQRSYNEQYF; cdr3_nt: TGCAGTGCTAGAGATTGGGACAGGCAACGCTCCTACAATGAGCAGTACTTC
v_call: TRBV12-3/TRBV12-4; j_call: TRBJ2-1; clone_size: many; d_call: TRBD1; cdr3_length: 15; cdr3_aa: CASSLGQGAYNEQFF; cdr3_nt: TGCGCCAGCAGCTTGGGACAGGGGGCCTACAATGAGCAGTTCTTC
v_call: TRBV10-3; j_call: TRBJ1-1; clone_size: NA; d_call: NA; cdr3_length: 14; cdr3_aa: CAISAMSRNTEAFF; cdr3_nt: TGTGCCATCAGTGCCATGTCACGGAACACTGAAGCTTTCTTT
v_call: TRBV3-1; j_call: TRBJ2-4; clone_size: few; d_call: TRBD2; cdr3_length: 19; cdr3_aa: CASSQYGLAGDLAKNIQYF; cdr3_nt: TGTGCCAGCAGCCAATACGGGCTAGCGGGGGATCTAGCCAAAAACATTCAGTACTTC
v_call: TRBV25-1; j_call: TRBJ1-2; clone_size: many; d_call: NA; cdr3_length: 14; cdr3_aa: CASSEAGSYYGYTF; cdr3_nt: TGTGCCAGCAGTGAGGCAGGGAGCTACTATGGCTACACCTTC
v_call: TRBV20-1; j_call: TRBJ1-2; clone_size: NA; d_call: NA; cdr3_length: 15; cdr3_aa: CSAGAGGRGTNGYTF; cdr3_nt: TGCAGTGCTGGGGCCGGGGGGCGAGGGACTAACGGCTACACCTTC
v_call: TRBV5-1; j_call: TRBJ1-1; clone_size: NA; d_call: TRBD1; cdr3_length: 15; cdr3_aa: CASSRQGSGNTEAFF; cdr3_nt: TGCGCCAGCTCCAGACAGGGGTCGGGGAACACTGAAGCTTTCTTT
v_call: TRBV15; j_call: TRBJ2-3; clone_size: few; d_call: TRBD2; cdr3_length: 17; cdr3_aa: CATSSSGGPLITDTQYF; cdr3_nt: TGTGCCACCAGCAGTAGCGGGGGCCCTCTCATCACAGATACGCAGTATTTT
v_call: TRBV2; j_call: TRBJ2-5; clone_size: many; d_call: NA; cdr3_length: 14; cdr3_aa: CASSEEAIAETQYF; cdr3_nt: TGTGCCAGCAGTGAAGAAGCGATTGCGGAGACCCAGTACTTC
v_call: TRBV28; j_call: TRBJ1-4; clone_size: few; d_call: NA; cdr3_length: 10; cdr3_aa: CASMGEKLFF; cdr3_nt: TGTGCCAGCATGGGGGAAAAACTGTTTTTT
v_call: TRBV6-6; j_call: TRBJ1-1; clone_size: NA; d_call: NA; cdr3_length: 14; cdr3_aa: CASSYMTGNTEAFF; cdr3_nt: TGTGCCAGCAGTTACATGACAGGGAACACTGAAGCTTTCTTT
v_call: TRBV5-1; j_call: TRBJ2-1; clone_size: NA; d_call: TRBD1; cdr3_length: 16; cdr3_aa: CASRRQGLSSYNEQFF; cdr3_nt: TGCGCCAGCAGAAGACAGGGTTTAAGCTCCTACAATGAGCAGTTCTTC
v_call: TRBV7-2; j_call: TRBJ1-6; clone_size: NA; d_call: NA; cdr3_length: 15; cdr3_aa: CASSLVQGTNSPLHF; cdr3_nt: TGTGCCAGCAGCTTAGTCCAGGGAACTAATTCACCCCTCCACTTT
v_call: TRBV15; j_call: TRBJ1-1; clone_size: few; d_call: NA; cdr3_length: 18; cdr3_aa: CATSRVRKGPQGNTEAFF; cdr3_nt: TGTGCCACCAGCAGAGTAAGGAAGGGGCCCCAAGGGAACACTGAAGCTTTCTTT
v_call: TRBV12-3/TRBV12-4; j_call: TRBJ1-2; clone_size: many; d_call: TRBD1; cdr3_length: 13; cdr3_aa: CASKGAGNYGYTF; cdr3_nt: TGTGCCAGCAAGGGGGCAGGGAACTATGGCTACACCTTC
v_call: TRBV10-3; j_call: TRBJ2-7; clone_size: few; d_call: TRBD1; cdr3_length: 15; cdr3_aa: CAISDRGQASYEQYF; cdr3_nt: TGTGCCATCAGTGATAGGGGGCAGGCTTCCTACGAGCAGTACTTC
v_call: TRBV20-1; j_call: TRBJ1-2; clone_size: few; d_call: NA; cdr3_length: 13; cdr3_aa: CSAVQGPNYGYTF; cdr3_nt: TGCAGTGCTGTCCAGGGTCCTAACTATGGCTACACCTTC
v_call: TRBV12-3/TRBV12-4; j_call: TRBJ2-1; clone_size: NA; d_call: NA; cdr3_length: 17; cdr3_aa: CASSTPMGVFSYNEQFF; cdr3_nt: TGTGCCAGCAGCACCCCGATGGGGGTTTTCTCCTACAATGAGCAGTTCTTC
v_call: TRBV4-2; j_call: TRBJ2-1; clone_size: NA; d_call: NA; cdr3_length: 16; cdr3_aa: CASSPRGPTSYNEQFF; cdr3_nt: TGTGCCAGCAGCCCCCGGGGGCCTACCTCCTACAATGAGCAGTTCTTC
v_call: TRBV27; j_call: TRBJ2-1; clone_size: once; d_call: NA; cdr3_length: 13; cdr3_aa: CASALGNSNEQFF; cdr3_nt: TGTGCCAGCGCCTTGGGGAATAGCAATGAGCAGTTCTTC
v_call: TRBV5-1; j_call: TRBJ1-2; clone_size: few; d_call: NA; cdr3_length: 16; cdr3_aa: CASSLRQSPTNYGYTF; cdr3_nt: TGCGCCAGCAGCTTGAGGCAGTCTCCGACTAACTATGGCTACACCTTC
v_call: TRBV12-1; j_call: TRBJ2-3; clone_size: NA; d_call: NA; cdr3_length: 17; cdr3_aa: CASSFIPTSGKTDTQYF; cdr3_nt: TGTGCCAGCAGCTTTATCCCGACTAGCGGGAAGACAGATACGCAGTATTTT
v_call: TRBV19; j_call: TRBJ1-5; clone_size: NA; d_call: TRBD1; cdr3_length: 15; cdr3_aa: CASSIYRGRGQPQHF; cdr3_nt: TGTGCCAGTAGTATTTACAGGGGGCGCGGGCAGCCCCAGCATTTT
v_call: TRBV5-4; j_call: TRBJ2-3; clone_size: few; d_call: NA; cdr3_length: 15; cdr3_aa: CASSLGPEYTDTQYF; cdr3_nt: TGTGCCAGCAGCTTGGGTCCGGAATACACAGATACGCAGTATTTT
v_call: TRBV5-1; j_call: TRBJ2-1; clone_size: few; d_call: TRBD2; cdr3_length: 17; cdr3_aa: CASSLGILAGPYNEQFF; cdr3_nt: TGCGCCAGCAGCTTGGGGATCTTAGCGGGACCCTACAATGAGCAGTTCTTC
v_call: TRBV4-1; j_call: TRBJ2-7; clone_size: NA; d_call: TRBD2; cdr3_length: 15; cdr3_aa: CASSQAPGLAPEQYF; cdr3_nt: TGCGCCAGCAGCCAAGCCCCGGGACTAGCGCCCGAGCAGTACTTC
v_call: TRBV21-1; j_call: TRBJ2-7; clone_size: NA; d_call: NA; cdr3_length: 11; cdr3_aa: CASSQTGWQYF; cdr3_nt: TGTGCCAGCAGCCAGACAGGGTGGCAGTACTTC
v_call: TRBV5-6; j_call: TRBJ2-3; clone_size: few; d_call: TRBD2; cdr3_length: 18; cdr3_aa: CASSLPGLVQLRTDTQYF; cdr3_nt: TGTGCCAGCAGCTTACCGGGACTAGTCCAACTACGCACAGATACGCAGTATTTT
v_call: TRBV12-3/TRBV12-4; j_call: TRBJ1-6; clone_size: once; d_call: NA; cdr3_length: 16; cdr3_aa: CASSFGYRSPNSPLHF; cdr3_nt: TGTGCCAGCAGTTTTGGGTACAGGAGTCCTAATTCACCCCTCCACTTT
v_call: TRBV7-2; j_call: TRBJ2-4; clone_size: few; d_call: TRBD2; cdr3_length: 18; cdr3_aa: CASSLRLAGEGTLNIQYF; cdr3_nt: TGTGCCAGCAGCTTACGGCTAGCGGGAGAAGGGACCTTGAACATTCAGTACTTC
v_call: TRBV10-2; j_call: TRBJ1-4; clone_size: NA; d_call: NA; cdr3_length: 16; cdr3_aa: CASSMIGAATNEKLFF; cdr3_nt: TGCGCCAGCAGTATGATAGGGGCCGCAACTAATGAAAAACTGTTTTTT
v_call: TRBV2; j_call: TRBJ2-1; clone_size: few; d_call: NA; cdr3_length: 13; cdr3_aa: CASSEAPWDEQFF; cdr3_nt: TGTGCCAGCAGTGAAGCCCCATGGGATGAGCAGTTCTTC
v_call: TRBV3-1; j_call: TRBJ2-2; clone_size: NA; d_call: NA; cdr3_length: 16; cdr3_aa: CASSQTASWNTGELFF; cdr3_nt: TGTGCCAGCAGCCAAACTGCCTCTTGGAACACCGGGGAGCTGTTTTTT
v_call: TRBV5-1; j_call: TRBJ2-1; clone_size: NA; d_call: NA; cdr3_length: 15; cdr3_aa: CASSLVLAHNNEQFF; cdr3_nt: TGCGCCAGCAGCTTGGTACTAGCCCACAACAATGAGCAGTTCTTC
v_call: TRBV2; j_call: TRBJ2-1; clone_size: NA; d_call: TRBD2; cdr3_length: 15; cdr3_aa: CASSELTPSGGVGFF; cdr3_nt: TGTGCCAGCAGTGAATTAACACCTAGCGGAGGTGTGGGGTTCTTC
v_call: TRBV20-1; j_call: TRBJ2-5; clone_size: few; d_call: TRBD2; cdr3_length: 17; cdr3_aa: CSARDPLRGRLVETQYF; cdr3_nt: TGCAGTGCTAGAGATCCGCTCCGCGGGAGATTAGTAGAGACCCAGTACTTC
v_call: TRBV24-1; j_call: TRBJ2-2; clone_size: NA; d_call: TRBD2; cdr3_length: 16; cdr3_aa: CATRSGMGRDTGELFF; cdr3_nt: TGTGCCACCAGGAGCGGAATGGGGAGGGACACCGGGGAGCTGTTTTTT
v_call: TRBV5-1; j_call: TRBJ1-2; clone_size: many; d_call: NA; cdr3_length: 13; cdr3_aa: CASSPGQSYGYTF; cdr3_nt: TGTGCCAGCAGCCCCGGACAGTCCTATGGCTACACCTTC
v_call: TRBV5-1; j_call: TRBJ2-1; clone_size: few; d_call: TRBD2; cdr3_length: 16; cdr3_aa: CASSGLTSGSYNEQFF; cdr3_nt: TGCGCCAGCAGCGGTCTAACTAGCGGCTCCTACAATGAGCAGTTCTTC
v_call: TRBV3-1; j_call: TRBJ2-5; clone_size: few; d_call: NA; cdr3_length: 15; cdr3_aa: CASSRPQSYQETQYF; cdr3_nt: TGTGCCAGCAGCCGTCCACAGTCGTACCAAGAGACCCAGTACTTC
v_call: TRBV30; j_call: TRBJ1-4; clone_size: NA; d_call: TRBD1; cdr3_length: 16; cdr3_aa: CAWSGGDRVLEEKLFF; cdr3_nt: TGTGCCTGGAGTGGGGGAGACAGGGTTTTAGAGGAAAAACTGTTTTTT
v_call: TRBV20-1; j_call: TRBJ2-1; clone_size: NA; d_call: TRBD2; cdr3_length: 16; cdr3_aa: CSAPDLAALRTNEQFF; cdr3_nt: TGCAGTGCTCCCGATCTAGCGGCCCTCCGAACAAATGAGCAGTTCTTC
v_call: TRBV25-1; j_call: TRBJ2-1; clone_size: NA; d_call: TRBD2; cdr3_length: 15; cdr3_aa: CASSDGWRENLGQFF; cdr3_nt: TGTGCCAGCAGTGACGGTTGGCGGGAGAATTTAGGACAGTTCTTC
v_call: TRBV12-3/TRBV12-4; j_call: TRBJ1-1; clone_size: NA; d_call: NA; cdr3_length: 14; cdr3_aa: CASSWREMNTEAFF; cdr3_nt: TGTGCCAGCAGTTGGCGGGAGATGAACACTGAAGCTTTCTTT
v_call: TRBV6-5; j_call: TRBJ2-7; clone_size: once; d_call: NA; cdr3_length: 14; cdr3_aa: CASSPRYSLYEQYF; cdr3_nt: TGTGCCAGCAGCCCGCGCTATTCCCTCTACGAGCAGTACTTC
v_call: TRBV3-1; j_call: TRBJ2-1; clone_size: NA; d_call: NA; cdr3_length: 15; cdr3_aa: CASSSSDFPYNEQFF; cdr3_nt: TGTGCCAGCAGCTCCTCGGATTTCCCCTACAATGAGCAGTTCTTC
v_call: TRBV20-1; j_call: TRBJ2-3; clone_size: few; d_call: TRBD2; cdr3_length: 15; cdr3_aa: CSEGLIAGSTDTQYF; cdr3_nt: TGCAGTGAGGGGTTGATAGCGGGAAGCACAGATACGCAGTATTTT
v_call: TRBV21-1; j_call: TRBJ2-4; clone_size: NA; d_call: NA; cdr3_length: 16; cdr3_aa: CASSATSGSPKNIQYF; cdr3_nt: TGTGCCAGCAGCGCCACTAGCGGGAGTCCCAAAAACATTCAGTACTTC
v_call: TRBV21-1; j_call: TRBJ2-2; clone_size: NA; d_call: NA; cdr3_length: 11; cdr3_aa: CATENTGELFF; cdr3_nt: TGTGCGACGGAAAACACCGGGGAGCTGTTTTTT
v_call: TRBV20-1; j_call: TRBJ1-5; clone_size: NA; d_call: NA; cdr3_length: 14; cdr3_aa: CSARDKVTSQPQHF; cdr3_nt: TGCAGTGCTAGAGATAAGGTCACGAGTCAGCCCCAGCATTTT
v_call: TRBV20-1; j_call: TRBJ1-5; clone_size: few; d_call: TRBD1; cdr3_length: 16; cdr3_aa: CSARGAGTGGSQPQHF; cdr3_nt: TGCAGTGCTAGAGGTGCCGGGACAGGGGGGTCTCAGCCCCAGCATTTT
v_call: TRBV14; j_call: TRBJ1-1; clone_size: NA; d_call: NA; cdr3_length: 14; cdr3_aa: CASSLHGRGTEAFF; cdr3_nt: TGTGCCAGCAGCCTACACGGACGCGGGACTGAAGCTTTCTTT
v_call: TRBV7-9; j_call: TRBJ2-1; clone_size: NA; d_call: NA; cdr3_length: 14; cdr3_aa: CASSFSSDYNEQFF; cdr3_nt: TGTGCCAGCAGCTTTAGTAGTGATTACAATGAGCAGTTCTTC
v_call: TRBV7-9; j_call: TRBJ2-7; clone_size: many; d_call: TRBD2; cdr3_length: 14; cdr3_aa: CASSLGAGIHEQYF; cdr3_nt: TGCGCCAGCAGCTTGGGAGCGGGAATCCACGAGCAGTACTTC